This is a list of T cell receptor beta chains from one sample in a study of blood T cell repertoires in COVID-19. Only in-frame clones appear in the TCRdb table, and some are missing; sequencing was by immunoSEQ multiplex PCR. The table shows about 50,000 clones, with roughly four fifths occurring only once. Source material: peripheral blood. The source is a woman aged 55-75 years with acute or convalescent COVID-19. Each CDR3 is given with its conserved first and last residue. A D gene is named only where the DNA matches it firmly. The size entry is marked missing in some rows and otherwise reads once, few, many or a size class.

CDR3 DNA: TGTGCCAGCAGCTTAGACCCGGACTGCTCCTGGGACACTGAAGCTTTCTTT
CDR3 protein: CASSLDPDCSWDTEAFF
clone size: NA
V gene: TRBV11-3
J gene: TRBJ1-1
D gene: NA

CDR3 DNA: TGTGCCAGCAGCCAAGTCACAGGGGGCGGGTATTGGGCCGGCTACACCTTC
CDR3 protein: CASSQVTGGGYWAGYTF
clone size: NA
V gene: TRBV4-2
J gene: TRBJ1-2
D gene: TRBD1

CDR3 DNA: TGTGCCAGCAGCGCTTTAGCGGGGGAGGTGAATGAGCAGTTCTTC
CDR3 protein: CASSALAGEVNEQFF
clone size: NA
V gene: TRBV7-3
J gene: TRBJ2-1
D gene: TRBD2

CDR3 DNA: TGCGCCAGCAGCCAAGCGTGGCTAGCGGACAATGAGCAGTTCTTC
CDR3 protein: CASSQAWLADNEQFF
clone size: NA
V gene: TRBV4-1
J gene: TRBJ2-1
D gene: TRBD2

CDR3 DNA: TGCGCCAGCAGCTTGGCCACAGGGATGGCAGATACGCAGTATTTT
CDR3 protein: CASSLATGMADTQYF
clone size: NA
V gene: TRBV5-1
J gene: TRBJ2-3
D gene: NA

CDR3 DNA: TGTGCCAGCAGTCAACTAGCGGGGGGCAGAGATGAGCAGTTCTTC
CDR3 protein: CASSQLAGGRDEQFF
clone size: NA
V gene: TRBV7-3
J gene: TRBJ2-1
D gene: TRBD2

CDR3 DNA: TGTGCCACCAGTGACTCCGGGACAGGTCGGCAGGAGCAGTACTTC
CDR3 protein: CATSDSGTGRQEQYF
clone size: NA
V gene: TRBV24-1
J gene: TRBJ2-7
D gene: TRBD1

CDR3 DNA: TGTGCCAGCAGTGAAGCTGGGACAGGGATCACTGAAGCTTTCTTT
CDR3 protein: CASSEAGTGITEAFF
clone size: NA
V gene: TRBV25-1
J gene: TRBJ1-1
D gene: TRBD1

CDR3 DNA: TGCGCCAGCAGCTTGTTACAGGGAATGACTGAAGCTTTCTTT
CDR3 protein: CASSLLQGMTEAFF
clone size: once
V gene: TRBV5-1
J gene: TRBJ1-1
D gene: NA

CDR3 DNA: TGTGCCTGGAGAAAAGCAGGCGACTCCTACGAGCAGTACTTC
CDR3 protein: CAWRKAGDSYEQYF
clone size: NA
V gene: TRBV30
J gene: TRBJ2-7
D gene: NA

CDR3 DNA: TGTGCCAGCAGCCTCCTGGAGGGAGGGCCTCTCACTGAGCAGTTCTTC
CDR3 protein: CASSLLEGGPLTEQFF
clone size: NA
V gene: TRBV14
J gene: TRBJ2-1
D gene: TRBD2